This record covers a single T cell receptor beta chain. Its antigen is currently unknown. This sample was included in a study of shared clonotypes between healthy human individuals. The study's findings and limits: On the whole, naive subsets had larger estimated richness than memory subsets had.

The germline V and J ends were trimmed by 0 bases and 4 bases, with 13 bases remaining between them. CDR3 length: 16 residues. Germline V gene sequence: CDR1 MGHRA, CDR2 YSYEKL. Assay used: immunoSEQ multiplex PCR; TCRdb lists only in-frame clones, some missing. This table holds 640,000 or so clones, 72% found once. The receptor was derived from a woman in her twenties or thirties in good health. The chain links TRBV4-1 to TRBJ2-1; D unclear. Sample: memory CD4+ T cells sorted from blood. Subset defined: CD45RA-negative fraction. CDR3 DNA sequence: TGCGCCAGCAGCCAAGATGAGAGGTCAGTATACAATGAGCAGTTCTTC. It translates to CASSQDERSVYNEQFF.